The 20 T cell receptor beta chains presented below share a single source sample, sequenced in a study of blood T cell repertoires in COVID-19 (dated by TCRdb to 2020 to 2021). Library preparation was by the immunoSEQ multiplex PCR assay. In TCRdb, the immuneACCESS table is reduced to in-frame sequences with V and J assigned. These tables do not hold every clone; where another copy was compared, an unresolved V gene accounts for under half, and the others remain unexplained. This sample lists some 390,000 clones; over 75% were detected once. Together, the top ten hold about 1.6% of the sample. The material sequenced was peripheral blood. The receptor set was obtained from a woman aged 40 to 50 with COVID-19, enrolled during active disease.

The chain uses TRBV6-6 and TRBJ2-1; D may be TRBD2 (6 bases). V was clipped by 2 bases and J by 0 bases, with 11 bases between them. Germline values: CDR1 MNHNY, CDR2 SVGAGI (reference sequence). The CDR3 contains 16 residues. CDR3 in amino acids: CASSYAVADSYNEQFF. The CDR3 bases are TGTGCCAGCAGTTACGCTGTAGCGGACTCCTACAATGAGCAGTTCTTC.

The rearrangement joins TRBV7-2 to TRBJ1-3; a weak D match, TRBD1 (5 bases). The germline CDR1 and CDR2 sequences are SGHTA and FQGNSA. V was cut by 6 bases and J by 4 bases, with 10 bases left in between. This CDR3 spans 13 amino acids. Written as DNA, the CDR3 is TGTGCCAGCAGTATCGGACACGGAAACACCATATATTTT. This codes for CASSIGHGNTIYF.

The chain combines TRBV5-1 with TRBJ1-2; no reliable D call. Trimming took off 0 bases at V and 8 bases at J, with 11 bases between the two ends. Germline assignment: CDR1 SGHRS and CDR2 YFSETQ. There are 13 residues in the CDR3. The CDR3 here is CASSLELSRGYTF. CDR3 bases: TGCGCCAGCAGCTTGGAGCTATCGCGGGGCTACACCTTC.

The chain uses TRBV4-2 and TRBJ2-3, with 16 bases aligning to TRBD2. CDR1 is LGHNA and CDR2 is YNFKEQ in the germline V gene. The CDR3 loop spans 19 amino acids. V trimming: 3 bases; J trimming: 5 bases; junction bases outside the gene matches: 11. CDR3 in amino acids: CASSQGGGTSGGALDTQYF. The CDR3 coding sequence is TGTGCCAGCAGCCAGGGAGGCGGGACTAGCGGGGGGGCGCTAGATACGCAGTATTTT.

Comments on this clone: The junction departs from germline at one end; a sequencing error may be responsible. The chain recombines TRBV7-9 with TRBJ2-7; 9 bases map to TRBD2. The germline V gene encodes CDR1 SEHNR and CDR2 FQNEAQ (reference sequence). The CDR3 runs 13 residues. The CDR3 region has the DNA TGTGCCAGCACCTTAGCGGGAGTTTACGAGCAGTACTTC. Residues: CASTLAGVYEQYF.

The rearrangement joins TRBV28 to TRBJ1-1; D is unresolved. Trimming pared 0 bases from V and 1 base from J, leaving 9 bases between. This CDR3 contains 15 residues. Germline values: CDR1 MDHEN, CDR2 SYDVKM. The CDR3 DNA sequence: TGTGCCAGCAGTTTATGGCAGTCTGGGAACACTGAAGCTTTCTTT. Its translation is CASSLWQSGNTEAFF.

The chain combines TRBV18 with TRBJ1-6; tentatively, D is TRBD1 (5 bases). The CDR3 is 17 residues long. With 1 base removed from V and 10 bases from J, the gap between germline ends came to 20 bases. Germline CDR1 KGHSH, CDR2 LQKENI. The CDR3 protein is CASSPLGKTEGQSPLHF. DNA of the CDR3: TGTGCCAGCTCACCACTGGGGAAAACAGAAGGACAATCACCCCTCCACTTT.

This chain's CDR3 is CASSVVSVGDYGYTF. CDR3 DNA sequence: TGTGCCAGCAGCGTAGTCTCAGTAGGGGACTATGGCTACACCTTC. The chain is built from TRBV9 and TRBJ1-2, with D perhaps TRBD1 (5 bases). V dropped 0 bases and J dropped 3 bases, with 12 bases sitting between them. The CDR3 runs to 15 residues. Germline V CDR1 and CDR2: SGDLS, YYNGEE.

The V and J genes are TRBV5-1 and TRBJ1-1; TRBD1 agrees at 8 bases. The J segment lost 6 bases and the V segment lost 4 bases, leaving 20 bases of the junction unmatched. The germline CDR1 and CDR2 sequences are SGHRS and YFSETQ. The CDR3 spans 18 residues. CDR3 sequence (DNA): TGCGCCAGCAGCAAGATATCAGGGGGCTCCTTTTTTCCCGCTGAAGCTTTCTTT. Its protein is CASSKISGGSFFPAEAFF.

The chain uses TRBV5-1 and TRBJ2-5; weak D call: TRBD2 (6 bases). The ends were cut back, 1 base at V and 0 bases at J, with 10 bases in the middle. The CDR3 covers 15 residues. The germline gives CDR1 SGHRS, CDR2 YFSETQ. The CDR3 DNA is TGCGCCAGCAGCTTGCCGCGGGGTCACCAAGAGACCCAGTACTTC. This gives the protein CASSLPRGHQETQYF.

The CDR3, as DNA: TGTGCCACCAGTGATTTTCCCCATGTAGCGGGGGGGCTCTATGAGCAGTTCTTC. This translates into CATSDFPHVAGGLYEQFF. The genes are TRBV24-1 and TRBJ2-1; TRBD2 matches 11 bases. The CDR3 covers 18 residues. J was trimmed by 8 bases and V by 1 base; bases with no gene match: 12. CDR1 is KGHDR, CDR2 SFDVKD, per germline.

In regard to this clone: Other nucleotide sequences in the sample specify the same CDR3. The V call is TRBV7-3, the J call TRBJ2-7, with TRBD2 identical over 7 bases. The CDR3 contains 13 residues. Trimming cost V 1 base and J 3 bases; bases outside gene matches: 0. Germline CDR1 SGHTA, CDR2 FQGTGA. CDR3 coding DNA: TGTGCCAGCAGCTTAAGCGGGAGCTACGAGCAGTACTTC. Translated, it gives CASSLSGSYEQYF.

The chain employs TRBV9 and TRBJ2-1; perhaps TRBD2 as D (6 bases). The CDR3 sequence is 13 residues long. V dropped 7 bases and J dropped 4 bases, with 12 bases sitting between them. Germline V gene lookup returns CDR1 SGDLS and CDR2 YYNGEE. CDR3 DNA sequence: TGTGCCAGCCAGGGACTTGGATACAATGAGCAGTTCTTC. Protein sequence: CASQGLGYNEQFF. Full variable domain (rest looked up from reference TRBV9 and TRBJ2-1): DSGVTQTPKHLITATGQRVTLRCSPRSGDLSVYWYQQSLDQGLQFLIQYYNGEERAKGNILERFSAQQFPDLHSELNLSSLELGDSALYFCASQGLGYNEQFFGPGTRLTVL.

J is TRBJ2-5 and V is TRBV28; a weak D match, TRBD1 (5 bases). V lost 3 bases to trimming and J lost 4 bases, with 12 bases between them. The germline V gene has CDR1 MDHEN and CDR2 SYDVKM. The CDR3 runs to 14 residues. The CDR3 DNA is TGTGCCAGCAGTTTCCAAGGGGAAATAGAGACCCAGTACTTC. It yields the protein CASSFQGEIETQYF.

This clone was counted a single time. The rearrangement links TRBV11-1 to TRBJ2-3; the D gene is possibly TRBD2 (6 bases). The germline gives CDR1 SGHAT, CDR2 FQDESV (reference sequence). V shed 5 bases and J shed 0 bases, with 9 bases lying between them. There are 14 residues in the CDR3. CDR3 DNA: TGTGCCAGCAGCCGGGACTTCAGCACAGATACGCAGTATTTT. It yields the protein CASSRDFSTDTQYF. The full variable domain, rest sourced from reference TRBV11-1 and TRBJ2-3, is EAEVAQSPRYKITEKSQAVAFWCDPISGHATLYWYRQILGQGPELLVQFQDESVVDDSQLPKDRFSAERLKGVDSTLKIQPAELGDSAMYLCASSRDFSTDTQYFGPGTRLTVL.

The V gene is TRBV19, the J gene TRBJ1-1; unclear D gene. This CDR3 region has 16 residues. The ends were cut back, 2 bases at V and 8 bases at J, with 21 bases in the middle. Germline values: CDR1 LNHDA, CDR2 SQIVND (reference sequence). CDR3 DNA: TGTGCCAGTAGTATAAATCCCTCCAGGCCCCAACAGGAAGCTTTCTTT. This encodes CASSINPSRPQQEAFF.

The chain couples TRBV29-1 to TRBJ1-6; a weak D match, TRBD1 (6 bases). CDR1 SQVTM and CDR2 ANQGSEA come from the germline V gene. CDR3 length: 13 residues. Between the trimmed V and J ends, which lost 0 bases and 6 bases, there was a span of 6 bases. CDR3 nucleotide sequence: TGCAGCGTTGAAGAGGACAGTAATTCACCCCTCCACTTT. Encoded protein: CSVEEDSNSPLHF.

The V gene is TRBV30, the J gene TRBJ2-1; D might be TRBD2 (6 bases). Trimming removed 0 bases at V and 5 bases at J, with 17 bases between. There are 16 residues in the CDR3. Per germline, CDR1 GTSNPN and CDR2 SVGIG (reference sequence). CDR3 sequence (DNA): TGTGCCTGGAGTGTACCCTGGGCGGGGCATCACAATGAGCAGTTCTTC. This gives the protein CAWSVPWAGHHNEQFF.

The chain carries TRBV14 and TRBJ1-2; 10 bases line up with TRBD1. Germline assignment: CDR1 SGHDN and CDR2 FVKESK. This CDR3 comprises 13 residues. With V trimmed by 4 bases and J by 8 bases, 4 bases remained unmatched. The CDR3 loop reads CASSPGTGAGYTF. The CDR3 DNA is TGTGCCAGCAGCCCCGGGACAGGGGCCGGCTACACCTTC.

Here the CDR3 DNA reads TGTGCCAGCAGTTACTCAGGGAGTCGGAACACTGAAGCTTTCTTT. This gives the protein CASSYSGSRNTEAFF. V usage is TRBV6-5 and J usage is TRBJ1-1; D call uncertain. V lost 0 bases to trimming and J lost 1 base, with 9 bases between them. Germline V lookup: CDR1 MNHEY, CDR2 SVGAGI. The CDR3 has 15 residues.